The clone carrying this T cell receptor (beta chain) was picked up a small number of times. The sample is drawn from a study of regulatory T cells in long-lasting Graves disease. Time point here: newly diagnosed GD, antithyroid drugs for less than 3 months. PBMCs were the source of the RNA used for TCR sequencing. Researchers made TCR beta libraries by using iRepertoire HTBI primers and running Arm-PCR on CDR3 regions. Per the authors' pipeline: Across samples, about 56 TRBV and more than twelve TRBJ segments were found. TCRdb recomputed calls from the multiplex PCR reads with MiXCR, one row per CDR3 protein. None of the V and J calls come from the authors' own analysis; TCRdb made them. Here the sample spans hundreds of thousands of distinct CDR3 sequences, 15% to 20% being singletons. The CDR3 is made up of 18 amino acids. Per the germline V gene, CDR1 is SEHNR and CDR2 is FQNEAQ (reference sequence). V lost 5 bases and J lost 8; bases outside the gene matches: 19.

These data are also associated with another study on T cells in Graves' hyperthyroidism and ophthalmopathy. From that report: Thyroid ultrasound and orbital computed tomography, with clinical symptoms and serum thyroxine and TRAb, informed diagnoses.

Sequences were derived from peripheral blood mononuclear cells (PBMCs), sampled at new diagnosis, from a patient treated with antithyroid drugs. This TCR was sampled from a woman aged 25 to 39 with Graves disease. The chain carries TRBV7-9 and TRBJ2-3; 10 bases are shared with TRBD1. The CDR3 DNA follows: TGTGCCAGCAGCCTAGGGATCACCGGGACAGGGGAAATAGCTACGCAGTATTTT. As protein: CASSLGITGTGEIATQYF.